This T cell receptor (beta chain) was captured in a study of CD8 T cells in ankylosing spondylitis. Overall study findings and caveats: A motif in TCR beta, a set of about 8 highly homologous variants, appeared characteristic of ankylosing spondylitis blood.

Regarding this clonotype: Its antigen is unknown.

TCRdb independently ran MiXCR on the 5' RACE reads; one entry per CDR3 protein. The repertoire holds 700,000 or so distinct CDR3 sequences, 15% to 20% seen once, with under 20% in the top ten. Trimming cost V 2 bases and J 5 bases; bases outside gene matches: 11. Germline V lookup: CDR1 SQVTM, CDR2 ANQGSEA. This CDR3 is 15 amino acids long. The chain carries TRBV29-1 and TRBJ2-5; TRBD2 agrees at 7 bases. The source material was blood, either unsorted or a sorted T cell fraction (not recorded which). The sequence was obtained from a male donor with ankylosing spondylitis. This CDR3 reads CSVERGRGSWETQYF. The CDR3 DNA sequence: TGCAGCGTTGAACGAGGGCGGGGGAGCTGGGAGACCCAGTACTTC.